The clone carrying this TCR beta chain has a handful of counts. Antigen unknown. The TCR beta CDR3 regions underwent amplification using RNA transcripts as the source. HTBI primers drove first-round RT-PCR of the TCR CDR3. TCRdb used MiXCR to reprocess the multiplex PCR reads, holding one entry per CDR3 protein. The sample lists under 400,000 distinct CDR3 sequences; less than 15% were seen once. This sample was included in a study of T cells in Graves' hyperthyroidism and ophthalmopathy. V was pared by 0 bases and J by 0 bases, with 16 bases between. The CDR3 contains 17 residues. Germline CDR1 reads DFQATT; CDR2 reads SNEGSKA (reference sequence). Broader study findings: Through a model of 13 V-J features, ophthalmopathy was separated from stable hyperthyroidism.

Thyroid ultrasound, orbital computed tomography, clinical symptoms, and serum thyroxine and TRAb underpinned diagnoses. This chain links TRBV20-1 with TRBJ2-3; perhaps TRBD1 as D (7 bases). The clonotype comes from a woman younger than 30 with Graves' hyperthyroidism. Sequenced: blood. CDR3 sequence: CSARDFRGASSTDTQYF. CDR3 nucleotides: TGCAGTGCTAGAGATTTCAGGGGGGCCTCGAGCACAGATACGCAGTATTTT.